Below are 5 T cell receptor beta chains sequenced from a single sample in a study of tumour-infiltrating T cells in Burkitt lymphoma. Clones were sequenced by immunoSEQ multiplex PCR, and TCRdb holds only the in-frame ones, with some missing. Found here are 810 or so clones, under 25% of them singletons; the top ten hold about 24%. Sequences were obtained from tumor tissue. The receptors derive from a human donor with Burkitt lymphoma.

The sample holds a few counts of this clone. The rearrangement links TRBV4-2 to TRBJ1-6; possibly TRBD1 for D (5 bases). The V gene lost 4 bases and the J gene lost 7 bases, with 20 bases spanning the gap. The CDR3 is 17 residues long. Germline CDR1 reads LGHNA; CDR2 reads YNFKEQ. Here the CDR3 DNA reads TGTGCCAGCAGCCCCAGGCCGTCCCGGGACGGAAATTCACCCCTCCACTTT. Translating it yields CASSPRPSRDGNSPLHF.

V usage is TRBV4-3 and J usage is TRBJ2-5, with 9 bases aligning to TRBD1. The length of the CDR3 is 21 residues. After removal of 1 base from V and 0 bases from J, the junction contained 18 bases not matched to a gene. Germline-derived CDR1 and CDR2 are LGHNA and YSLEER. The DNA of the CDR3 is TGCGCCAGCAGCCAAGGAACTGGTCCCGGGACAGGGACCTTTTACCAAGAGACCCAGTACTTC. Its translation is CASSQGTGPGTGTFYQETQYF.

By sample fraction, this clone is hyperexpanded (1% or more). This chain joins TRBV2 and TRBJ1-1; 8 nucleotides match TRBD1. The V gene's germline CDR1 is SNHLY and CDR2 FYNNEI. This CDR3 spans 15 amino acids. Unmatched junction bases numbered 9, after V lost 7 bases and J lost 2 bases. The chain's CDR3 is CASTSGTGSNTEAFF. The CDR3 DNA is TGTGCCAGCACCTCGGGGACAGGATCAAACACTGAAGCTTTCTTT. Using reference TRBV2 and TRBJ1-1 for the parts outside the CDR3, the full variable domain is EPEVTQTPSHQVTQMGQEVILRCVPISNHLYFYWYRQILGQKVEFLVSFYNNEISEKSEIFDDQFSVERPDGSNFTLKIRSTKLEDSAMYFCASTSGTGSNTEAFFGQGTRLTVV.

This clone has only a few counts. The chain combines TRBV7-9 with TRBJ1-1, with TRBD1 as a possible D gene (5 bases). The CDR3 is made up of 13 amino acids. Germline V gene lookup returns CDR1 SEHNR and CDR2 FQNEAQ (reference sequence). V was pared by 5 bases and J by 4 bases, with 11 bases between. CDR3 sequence (DNA): TGTGCCAGCAGCCTGACAGTTAGCACTGAAGCTTTCTTT. Amino acid sequence: CASSLTVSTEAFF.

This clone was recorded a few times. The chain couples TRBV18 to TRBJ1-1; TRBD1 is a possible D gene (5 bases). V was shortened by 2 bases and J by 1 base, with 11 bases between the two germline ends. Germline V lookup: CDR1 KGHSH, CDR2 LQKENI. The CDR3 has 15 amino acids. The DNA for the CDR3 is TGTGCCAGCTCACCAGGGACGCCGGAGAACACTGAAGCTTTCTTT. This sequence encodes CASSPGTPENTEAFF.